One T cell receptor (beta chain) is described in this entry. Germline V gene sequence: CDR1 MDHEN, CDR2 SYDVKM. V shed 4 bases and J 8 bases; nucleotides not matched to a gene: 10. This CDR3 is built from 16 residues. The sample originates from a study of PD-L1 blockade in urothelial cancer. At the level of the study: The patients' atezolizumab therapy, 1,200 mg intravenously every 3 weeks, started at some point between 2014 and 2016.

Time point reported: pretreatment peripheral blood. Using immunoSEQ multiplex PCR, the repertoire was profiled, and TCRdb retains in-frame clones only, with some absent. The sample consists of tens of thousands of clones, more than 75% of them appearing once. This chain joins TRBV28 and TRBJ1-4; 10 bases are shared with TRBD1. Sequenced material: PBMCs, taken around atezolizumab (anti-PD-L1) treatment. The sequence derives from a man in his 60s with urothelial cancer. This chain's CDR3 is CASSYGTGASREKLFF. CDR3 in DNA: TGTGCCAGCAGTTACGGGACAGGGGCGTCCAGAGAAAAACTGTTTTTT.